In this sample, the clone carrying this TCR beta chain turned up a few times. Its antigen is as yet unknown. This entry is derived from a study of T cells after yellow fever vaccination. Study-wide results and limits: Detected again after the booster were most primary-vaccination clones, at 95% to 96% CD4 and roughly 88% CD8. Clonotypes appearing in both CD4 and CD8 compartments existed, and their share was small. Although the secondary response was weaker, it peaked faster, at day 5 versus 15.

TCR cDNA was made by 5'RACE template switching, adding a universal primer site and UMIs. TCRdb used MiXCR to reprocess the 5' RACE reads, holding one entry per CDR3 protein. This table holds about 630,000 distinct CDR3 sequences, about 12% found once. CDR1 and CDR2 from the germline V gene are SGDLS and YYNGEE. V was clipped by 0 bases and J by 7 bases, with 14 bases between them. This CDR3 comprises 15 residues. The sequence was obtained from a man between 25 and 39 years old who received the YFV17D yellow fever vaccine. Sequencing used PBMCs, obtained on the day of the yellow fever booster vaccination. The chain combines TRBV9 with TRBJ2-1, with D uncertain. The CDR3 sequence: CASSVVGLGSNEQFF. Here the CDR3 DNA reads TGTGCCAGCAGCGTAGTAGGGTTGGGGTCTAATGAGCAGTTCTTC.